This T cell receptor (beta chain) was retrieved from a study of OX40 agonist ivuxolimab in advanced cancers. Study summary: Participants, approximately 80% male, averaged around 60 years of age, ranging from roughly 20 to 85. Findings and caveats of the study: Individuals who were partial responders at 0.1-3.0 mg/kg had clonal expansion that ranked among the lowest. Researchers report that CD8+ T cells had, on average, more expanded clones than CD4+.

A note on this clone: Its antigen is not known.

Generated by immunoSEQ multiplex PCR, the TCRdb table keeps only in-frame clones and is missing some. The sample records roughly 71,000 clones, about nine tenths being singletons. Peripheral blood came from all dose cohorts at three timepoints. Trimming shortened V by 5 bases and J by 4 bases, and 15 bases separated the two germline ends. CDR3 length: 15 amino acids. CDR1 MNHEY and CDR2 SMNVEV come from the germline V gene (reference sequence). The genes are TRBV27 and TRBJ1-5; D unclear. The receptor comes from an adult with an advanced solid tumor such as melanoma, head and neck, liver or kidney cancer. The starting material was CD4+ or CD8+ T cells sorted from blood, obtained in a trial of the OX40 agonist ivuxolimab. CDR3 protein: CASSPANGGNQPQHF. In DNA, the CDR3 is TGTGCCAGCAGTCCGGCCAACGGAGGTAATCAGCCCCAGCATTTT.